These 9 T cell receptor beta chains were sequenced from one sample in a study of OX40 agonist ivuxolimab in advanced cancers. Some clones are missing from TCRdb's copy, which holds only in-frame ones; the method was immunoSEQ multiplex PCR. The repertoire holds tens of thousands of clones, with about 92% as singletons. This material consisted of CD4+ or CD8+ T cells sorted from blood, taken in a trial of the OX40 agonist ivuxolimab. The receptors here all came from an adult with an advanced solid tumor such as melanoma, head and neck, liver or kidney cancer.

The chain employs TRBV27 and TRBJ1-5; D possibly corresponds to TRBD1 (5 bases). The CDR3 is 15 residues long. From germline, CDR1 is MNHEY and CDR2 SMNVEV (reference sequence). Trimming stripped 5 bases from V and 7 bases from J, with 18 bases between. The CDR3 loop reads CASSLLVGRGQPQHF. The CDR3 nucleotides are TGTGCCAGCAGTCTCCTGGTGGGGCGCGGACAGCCCCAGCATTTT.

The chain couples TRBV5-4 to TRBJ2-7, with 10 bases that match TRBD1. There are 18 residues in the CDR3. Germline CDR1 SGHNT, CDR2 YYREEE (reference sequence). With V trimmed by 4 bases and J by 0 bases, 13 bases remained unmatched. CDR3 DNA sequence: TGTGCCAGCAGCGCATTCGGGACAGGGGCCGAAAGCTCCTACGAGCAGTACTTC. This translates into CASSAFGTGAESSYEQYF.

The chain uses TRBV21-1 and TRBJ2-2; TRBD1 is the table's D call and was not checked against the DNA. TRBV21-1 is assigned pseudogene status. This CDR3 region has 17 residues. CDR3 nucleotides: TGTGCCAGCAGCCTCGGACACAAGCTCGCGAACACCGGGGAGCTGTTTTTT. Residues: CASSLGHKLANTGELFF.

This clone was recorded once. The chain joins TRBV4-3 to TRBJ1-4; D might be TRBD1 (6 bases). CDR1 LGHNA and CDR2 YSLEER come from the germline V gene. V shed 0 bases and J shed 10 bases, with 15 bases lying between them. CDR3 length: 15 residues. In nucleotides, the CDR3 is TGCGCCAGCAGCCAAGATAGGGGGGTCCCTGGAAAACTGTTTTTT. Amino acids: CASSQDRGVPGKLFF.

The rearrangement links TRBV6-5 to TRBJ2-1; 7 bases line up with TRBD1. CDR3 size: 15 residues. The V gene end was trimmed by 5 bases and the J gene end by 4 bases; junction bases not matched to a gene: 8. Per the germline V gene, CDR1 is MNHEY and CDR2 is SVGAGI. The CDR3 is CASSPRDSPYNEQFF. In nucleotides, the CDR3 is TGTGCCAGCAGTCCCCGGGACAGTCCTTACAATGAGCAGTTCTTC.

V usage is TRBV6-5 and J usage is TRBJ1-2; D possibly corresponds to TRBD1 (5 bases). The length of the CDR3 is 13 residues. Deletions cut 4 bases from V and 4 bases from J, with 10 bases between. CDR1 and CDR2 (germline): MNHEY, SVGAGI. CDR3: CASSFDRVYGYTF. CDR3 in DNA: TGTGCCAGCAGTTTCGACAGAGTCTATGGCTACACCTTC.

V and J are TRBV6-6 and TRBJ2-7; D unresolved. The CDR3 sequence is 15 residues long. V shed 0 bases and J shed 4 bases, with 13 bases lying between them. Germline CDR1 reads MNHNY; CDR2 reads SVGAGI (reference sequence). The CDR3: CASSYSGMGSYEQYF. DNA of the CDR3: TGTGCCAGCAGTTACTCTGGCATGGGGTCATACGAGCAGTACTTC.

The CDR3 DNA reads TGTGCCAGCAGCTTGCGGAGGAGTGGGGAGACCCAGTACTTC. Translated, it gives CASSLRRSGETQYF. The rearrangement joins TRBV5-6 to TRBJ2-5; maybe TRBD2 (5 bases). Trimming took off 1 base at V and 5 bases at J, with 12 bases between the two ends. Germline CDR1 is SGHDT and CDR2 is YYEEEE. The CDR3 is made up of 14 amino acids.

The chain carries TRBV19 and TRBJ2-3; TRBD1 is a possible D gene (5 bases). Deletions cut 3 bases from V and 1 base from J, with 11 bases between. Germline CDR1 reads LNHDA; CDR2 reads SQIVND (reference sequence). The CDR3 spans 15 residues. In nucleotides, the CDR3 is TGTGCCAGTAGTATTTGGCAGGGCCGCACAGATACGCAGTATTTT. This translates into CASSIWQGRTDTQYF.